The TCR beta chain under discussion was sequenced for a study of blood T cell repertoires in COVID-19. Generated by immunoSEQ multiplex PCR, the TCRdb table keeps only in-frame clones and is missing some. The repertoire has 100,000 to 120,000 clones, roughly 85% of them found once; the top ten carry about 16%. This clonotype originated in a woman of 80 years or more with acute or convalescent COVID-19. The sequenced material came from peripheral blood.

The DNA for the CDR3 is TGTGCCAGCTCACCAAGGACAGGGGGGGACACTGAAGCTTTCTTT. Translated, it gives CASSPRTGGDTEAFF. The V gene is TRBV18, the J gene TRBJ1-1; 10 nucleotides agree with TRBD1. The germline V gene has CDR1 KGHSH and CDR2 LQKENI. The CDR3 consists of 15 residues. After removal of 2 bases from V and 3 bases from J, the junction contained 3 bases not matched to a gene.